The 10 T cell receptor beta chains presented below share a single source sample, sequenced in a study of T-cell reconstitution after alpha-beta-depleted transplantation in children. Preparation of the TCRbeta library used unique molecular identifiers. TCRdb processed the PCR reads anew with MiXCR; each CDR3 protein has one entry. The sample holds approximately 240,000 distinct CDR3 sequences, roughly a tenth seen once. The source was PBMCs from the stem cell graft donor, collected from the stem cell graft. The source is a human donor who donated a stem cell graft to a child with SCID.

The gene calls are TRBV5-1 and TRBJ2-1; TRBD1 matches at 8 bases. V trimming: 0 bases; J trimming: 8 bases; junction bases outside the gene matches: 4. CDR1 and CDR2 (germline): SGHRS, YFSETQ. The CDR3 consists of 14 residues. CDR3 protein: CASSLGTGFYEQFF. For the CDR3, the DNA is TGCGCCAGCAGCTTGGGGACAGGGTTCTATGAGCAGTTCTTC. The whole variable domain, filled in from reference TRBV5-1 and TRBJ2-1, reads KAGVTQTPRYLIKTRGQQVTLSCSPISGHRSVSWYQQTPGQGLQFLFEYFSETQRNKGNFPGRFSGRQFSNSRSEMNVSTLELGDSALYLCASSLGTGFYEQFFGPGTRLTVL.

This clonotype has a count of ten or more. The V gene is TRBV5-1, the J gene TRBJ2-4, with 8 bases aligning to TRBD2. This CDR3 has 19 amino acids. The V segment lost 4 bases and the J segment 1 base; nucleotides outside the gene matches: 16. Germline CDR1 reads SGHRS; CDR2 reads YFSETQ. The CDR3 loop is CASSQSGGEDWMAKNIQYF. The CDR3 nucleotides read TGCGCCAGCAGCCAGAGCGGGGGAGAGGATTGGATGGCCAAAAACATTCAGTACTTC.

Many counts were recorded for this clonotype. The chain couples TRBV5-1 to TRBJ1-2; tentatively, D is TRBD1 (6 bases). V lost 1 base, J lost 3 bases, and 10 bases lay in between. Germline V gene data show CDR1 as SGHRS and CDR2 as YFSETQ. This CDR3 comprises 14 residues. CDR3 loop: CASSLFAGDYGYTF. CDR3 nucleotide sequence: TGCGCCAGCAGCTTGTTTGCAGGGGACTATGGCTACACCTTC.

This clonotype was seen ten or more times. The V and J genes are TRBV20-1 and TRBJ2-5; TRBD1 might be the D (5 bases). The ends were cut back, 3 bases at V and 5 bases at J, with 19 bases in the middle. The CDR3 is made up of 15 amino acids. CDR1 is DFQATT, CDR2 SNEGSKA, per germline (reference sequence). The DNA of the CDR3 is TGCAGTGCTAGTTCGGCCAGGGCAAAGGGGGAGACCCAGTACTTC. Protein product: CSASSARAKGETQYF.

This clonotype was observed a handful of times. V gene TRBV10-1 combines with J gene TRBJ2-7; TRBD1 matches 7 bases. Germline V gene lookup returns CDR1 WNHNN and CDR2 SYGVQD (reference sequence). The ends lost 3 bases at V and 6 bases at J; junction bases unmatched: 11. The CDR3 is made up of 15 amino acids. CDR3 sequence (DNA): TGCGCCAGCAGTGATACGACAGGGTATACCTCCGAGCAGTACTTC. This codes for CASSDTTGYTSEQYF.

The table lists this clonotype with many counts. V usage is TRBV11-2 and J usage is TRBJ2-7; TRBD1 aligns across 9 bases. Germline CDR1 and CDR2: SGHAT and FQNNGV. This CDR3 has 15 residues. V dropped 4 bases and J dropped 6; count of bases not matched to a gene: 10. The CDR3 reads CASSSLTGGVSEQYF. DNA for the CDR3: TGTGCCAGCAGCTCCCTTACAGGGGGCGTCTCCGAGCAGTACTTC.

In this sample, this clonotype turned up many times. This rearrangement joins TRBV5-1 to TRBJ1-3; 8 bases line up with TRBD1. From germline, CDR1 is SGHRS and CDR2 YFSETQ. This CDR3 is 18 amino acids long. Trimming removed 0 bases from V and 0 bases from J; junction bases left unmatched: 8. CDR3 coding DNA: TGCGCCAGCAGCTTGGGGCCAACAGGGGGGAACTCTGGAAACACCATATATTTT. It encodes CASSLGPTGGNSGNTIYF.

This clonotype was counted many times. The chain carries TRBV6-5 and TRBJ2-5; unclear D gene. The CDR3 totals 12 residues. Germline lookup yields CDR1 MNHEY and CDR2 SVGAGI. V gave up 2 bases and J gave up 5 bases, with 6 bases separating them. In DNA form, the CDR3 reads TGTGCCAGCAGTTACACGAAGGAGACCCAGTACTTC. Translation: CASSYTKETQYF.

This clonotype came up once. A much more abundant neighbour one base away suggests this may be a read error. The V gene is TRBV18, the J gene TRBJ1-2, with TRBD1 identical over 12 bases. V lost 2 bases to trimming and J lost 12 bases; unmatched junction nucleotides: 13. CDR3 length: 16 residues. Germline lookup yields CDR1 KGHSH and CDR2 LQKENI. CDR3 amino acids: CASSPTQTGTGGGDTF. CDR3 in DNA: TGTGCCAGCTCACCAACTCAAACCGGGACAGGGGGCGGCGACACCTTC. Variable domain in full (rest from reference TRBV18 and TRBJ1-2): NAGVMQNPRHLVRRRGQEARLRCSPMKGHSHVYWYRQLPEEGLKFMVYLQKENIIDESGMPKERFSAEFPKEGPSILRIQQVVRGDSAAYFCASSPTQTGTGGGDTFGSGTRLTVV.

This clonotype appeared many times. The chain links TRBV12-3 or TRBV12-4 to TRBJ1-5, with 7 bases aligning to TRBD1. Trimming cost V 5 bases and J 7 bases; bases outside gene matches: 8. The CDR3 is 14 amino acids. This CDR3 reads CASSRQGYYQPQHF. The CDR3, as DNA: TGTGCCAGCAGTCGACAGGGTTATTACCAGCCCCAGCATTTT.